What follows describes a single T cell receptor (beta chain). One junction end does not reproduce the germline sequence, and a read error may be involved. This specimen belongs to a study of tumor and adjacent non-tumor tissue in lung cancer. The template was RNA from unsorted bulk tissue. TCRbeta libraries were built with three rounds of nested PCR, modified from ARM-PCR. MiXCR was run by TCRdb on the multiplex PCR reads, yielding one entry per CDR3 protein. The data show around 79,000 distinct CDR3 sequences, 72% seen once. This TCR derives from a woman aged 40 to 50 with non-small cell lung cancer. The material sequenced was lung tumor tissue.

DNA for the CDR3: TGTGGCAGCAGACCCGGGACAGGGATTTTAGGGGGCTACACCTTC. Translation gives CGSRPGTGILGGYTF. The V gene is TRBV10-2, the J gene TRBJ1-2; 9 bases fit TRBD1. The CDR3 totals 15 residues. The germline V gene encodes CDR1 WSHSY and CDR2 SAAADI.